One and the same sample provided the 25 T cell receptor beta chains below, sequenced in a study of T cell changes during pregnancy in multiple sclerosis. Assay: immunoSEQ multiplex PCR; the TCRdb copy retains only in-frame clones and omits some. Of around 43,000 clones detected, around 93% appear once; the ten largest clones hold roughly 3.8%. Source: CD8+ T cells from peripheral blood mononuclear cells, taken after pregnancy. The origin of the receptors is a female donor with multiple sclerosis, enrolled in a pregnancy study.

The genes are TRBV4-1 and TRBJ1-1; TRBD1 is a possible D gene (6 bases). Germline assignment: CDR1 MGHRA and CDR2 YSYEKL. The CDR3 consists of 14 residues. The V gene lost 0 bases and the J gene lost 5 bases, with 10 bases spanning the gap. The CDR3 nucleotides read TGCGCCAGCAGCCAAGACCCAGGGGTGACTGAAGCTTTCTTT. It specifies CASSQDPGVTEAFF.

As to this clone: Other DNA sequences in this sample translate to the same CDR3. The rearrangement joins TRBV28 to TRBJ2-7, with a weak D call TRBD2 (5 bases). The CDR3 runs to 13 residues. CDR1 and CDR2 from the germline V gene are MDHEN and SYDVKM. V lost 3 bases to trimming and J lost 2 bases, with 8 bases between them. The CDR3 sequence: CASSFGKTYEQYF. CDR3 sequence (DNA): TGTGCCAGCAGTTTCGGGAAAACCTACGAGCAGTACTTC.

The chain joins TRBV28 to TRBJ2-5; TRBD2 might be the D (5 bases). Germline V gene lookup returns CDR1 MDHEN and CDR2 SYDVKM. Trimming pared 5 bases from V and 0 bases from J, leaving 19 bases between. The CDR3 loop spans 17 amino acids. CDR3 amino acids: CASSPRTGWGDQETQYF. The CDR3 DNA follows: TGTGCCAGCAGTCCCCGGACGGGATGGGGAGACCAAGAGACCCAGTACTTC.

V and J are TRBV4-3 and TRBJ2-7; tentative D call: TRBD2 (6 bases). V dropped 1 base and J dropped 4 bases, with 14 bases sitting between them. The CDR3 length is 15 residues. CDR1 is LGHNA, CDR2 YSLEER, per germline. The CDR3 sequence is CASSQGGGVAYEQYF. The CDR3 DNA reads TGCGCCAGCAGCCAAGGAGGCGGGGTCGCGTACGAGCAGTACTTC.

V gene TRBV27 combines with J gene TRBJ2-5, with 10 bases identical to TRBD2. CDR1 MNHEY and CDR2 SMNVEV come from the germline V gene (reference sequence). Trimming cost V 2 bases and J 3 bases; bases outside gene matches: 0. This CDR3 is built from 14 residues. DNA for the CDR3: TGTGCCAGCAGTTTAGGACTAGCGGAAGAGACCCAGTACTTC. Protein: CASSLGLAEETQYF.

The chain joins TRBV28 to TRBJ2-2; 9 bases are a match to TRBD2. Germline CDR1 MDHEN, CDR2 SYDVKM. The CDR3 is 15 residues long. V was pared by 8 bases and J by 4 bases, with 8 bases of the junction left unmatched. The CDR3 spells CASFGLAGFTGELFF. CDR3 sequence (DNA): TGTGCCAGCTTCGGCCTAGCGGGATTCACCGGGGAGCTGTTTTTT.

Here the CDR3 DNA reads TGTGCCAGCAGAGGGACAGATCGGAGCACTGAAGCTTTCTTT. Residues: CASRGTDRSTEAFF. The J gene is TRBJ1-1, the V gene TRBV9, with TRBD1 matching 7 bases. J lost 4 bases, V lost 5 bases, and 8 bases had no gene match. The CDR3 is 14 amino acids. Germline lookup yields CDR1 SGDLS and CDR2 YYNGEE.

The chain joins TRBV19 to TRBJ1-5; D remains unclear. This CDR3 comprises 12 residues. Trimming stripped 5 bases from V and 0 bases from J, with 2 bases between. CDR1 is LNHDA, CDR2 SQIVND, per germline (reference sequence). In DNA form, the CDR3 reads TGTGCCAGTAGTTATAGCAATCAGCCCCAGCATTTT. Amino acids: CASSYSNQPQHF.

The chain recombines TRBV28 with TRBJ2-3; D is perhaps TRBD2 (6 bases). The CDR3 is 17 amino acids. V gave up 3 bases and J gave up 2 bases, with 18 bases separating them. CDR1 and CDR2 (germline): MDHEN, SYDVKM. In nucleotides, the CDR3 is TGTGCCAGCAGTTTTATAGCGGTGGGGGGACCCACAGATACGCAGTATTTT. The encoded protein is CASSFIAVGGPTDTQYF.

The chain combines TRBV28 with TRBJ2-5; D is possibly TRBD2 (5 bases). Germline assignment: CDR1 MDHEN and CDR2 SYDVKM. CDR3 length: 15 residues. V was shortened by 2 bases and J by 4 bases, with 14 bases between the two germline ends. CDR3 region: CASSLGVAEGETQYF. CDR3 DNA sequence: TGTGCCAGCAGTTTAGGAGTTGCAGAGGGAGAGACCCAGTACTTC.

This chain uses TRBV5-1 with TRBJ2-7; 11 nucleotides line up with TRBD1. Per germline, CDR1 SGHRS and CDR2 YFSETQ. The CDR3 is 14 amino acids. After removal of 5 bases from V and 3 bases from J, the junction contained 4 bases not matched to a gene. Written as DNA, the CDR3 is TGCGCCAGCAGGACCGGGACAGGGGGCTACGAGCAGTACTTC. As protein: CASRTGTGGYEQYF. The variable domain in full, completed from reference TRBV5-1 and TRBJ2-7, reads KAGVTQTPRYLIKTRGQQVTLSCSPISGHRSVSWYQQTPGQGLQFLFEYFSETQRNKGNFPGRFSGRQFSNSRSEMNVSTLELGDSALYLCASRTGTGGYEQYFGPGTRLTVT.

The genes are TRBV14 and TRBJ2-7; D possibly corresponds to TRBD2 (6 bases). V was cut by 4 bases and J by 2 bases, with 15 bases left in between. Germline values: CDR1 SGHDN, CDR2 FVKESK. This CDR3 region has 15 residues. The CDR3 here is CASSPLGGGTYEQYF. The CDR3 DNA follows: TGTGCCAGCAGCCCCCTCGGCGGAGGGACCTACGAGCAGTACTTC.

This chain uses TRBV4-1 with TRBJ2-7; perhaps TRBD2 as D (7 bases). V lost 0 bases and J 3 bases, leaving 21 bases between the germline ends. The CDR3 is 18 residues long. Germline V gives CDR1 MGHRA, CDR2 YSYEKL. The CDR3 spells CASSQEDGAGGGFYEQYF. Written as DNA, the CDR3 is TGCGCCAGCAGCCAAGAAGACGGAGCGGGCGGGGGCTTCTACGAGCAGTACTTC.

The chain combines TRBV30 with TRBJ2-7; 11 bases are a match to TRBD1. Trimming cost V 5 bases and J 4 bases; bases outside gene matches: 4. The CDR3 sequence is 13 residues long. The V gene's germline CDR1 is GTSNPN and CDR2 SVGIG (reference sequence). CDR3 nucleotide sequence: TGTGCCTGGGGACAGGGGGCCGGGTACGAGCAGTACTTC. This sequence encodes CAWGQGAGYEQYF.

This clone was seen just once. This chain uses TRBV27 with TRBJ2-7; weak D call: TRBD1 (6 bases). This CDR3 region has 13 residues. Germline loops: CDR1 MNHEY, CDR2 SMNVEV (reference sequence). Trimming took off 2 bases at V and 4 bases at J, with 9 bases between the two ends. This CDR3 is CASSLGTSYEQYF. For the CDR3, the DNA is TGTGCCAGCAGTTTAGGGACATCTTACGAGCAGTACTTC.

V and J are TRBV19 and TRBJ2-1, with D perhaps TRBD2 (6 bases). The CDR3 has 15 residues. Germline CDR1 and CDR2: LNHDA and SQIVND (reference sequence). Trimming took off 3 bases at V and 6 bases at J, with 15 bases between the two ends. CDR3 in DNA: TGTGCCAGTAGTATCGTGGGAGGACAACTCAATGAGCAGTTCTTC. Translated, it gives CASSIVGGQLNEQFF.

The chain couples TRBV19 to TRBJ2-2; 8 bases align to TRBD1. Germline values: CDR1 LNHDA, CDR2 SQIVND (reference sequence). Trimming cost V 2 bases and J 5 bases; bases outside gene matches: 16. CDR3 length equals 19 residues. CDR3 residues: CASSINPLIDRGSTGELFF. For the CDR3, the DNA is TGTGCCAGTAGTATAAATCCTTTAATAGACAGGGGCAGTACCGGGGAGCTGTTTTTT. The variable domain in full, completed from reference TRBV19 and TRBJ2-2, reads DGGITQSPKYLFRKEGQNVTLSCEQNLNHDAMYWYRQDPGQGLRLIYYSQIVNDFQKGDIAEGYSVSREKKESFPLTVTSAQKNPTAFYLCASSINPLIDRGSTGELFFGEGSRLTVL.

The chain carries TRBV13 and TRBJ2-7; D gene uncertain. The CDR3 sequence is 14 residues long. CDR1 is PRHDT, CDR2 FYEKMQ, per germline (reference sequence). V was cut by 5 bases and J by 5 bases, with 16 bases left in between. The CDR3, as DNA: TGTGCCAGCAGCCTTCTCCAGATGCCAAACGAGCAGTACTTC. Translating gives CASSLLQMPNEQYF.

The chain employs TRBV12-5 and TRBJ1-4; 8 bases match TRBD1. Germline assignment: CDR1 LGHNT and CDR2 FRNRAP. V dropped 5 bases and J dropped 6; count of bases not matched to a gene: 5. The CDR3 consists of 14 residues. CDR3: CASGLDRGYEKLFF. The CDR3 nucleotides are TGTGCTAGTGGTCTCGACAGGGGCTATGAAAAACTGTTTTTT.

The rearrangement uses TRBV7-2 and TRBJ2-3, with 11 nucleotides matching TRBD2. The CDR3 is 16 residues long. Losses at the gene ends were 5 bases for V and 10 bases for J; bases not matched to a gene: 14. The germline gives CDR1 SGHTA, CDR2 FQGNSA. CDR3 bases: TGTGCCAGCAGCGCCGTGGGACTAGCGGTACCAACTCCGCAGTATTTT. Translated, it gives CASSAVGLAVPTPQYF. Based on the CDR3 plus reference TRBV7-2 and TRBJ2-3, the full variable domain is GAGVSQSPSNKVTEKGKDVELRCDPISGHTALYWYRQSLGQGLEFLIYFQGNSAPDKSGLPSDRFSAERTGGSVSTLTIQRTQQEDSAVYLCASSAVGLAVPTPQYFGPGTRLTVL.

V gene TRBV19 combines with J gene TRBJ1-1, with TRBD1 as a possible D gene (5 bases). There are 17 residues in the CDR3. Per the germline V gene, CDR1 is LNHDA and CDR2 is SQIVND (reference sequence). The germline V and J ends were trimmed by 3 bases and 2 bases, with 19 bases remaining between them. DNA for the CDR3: TGTGCCAGTAGTATGGGACTTTCCAGCGGGATAAACACTGAAGCTTTCTTT. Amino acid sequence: CASSMGLSSGINTEAFF.

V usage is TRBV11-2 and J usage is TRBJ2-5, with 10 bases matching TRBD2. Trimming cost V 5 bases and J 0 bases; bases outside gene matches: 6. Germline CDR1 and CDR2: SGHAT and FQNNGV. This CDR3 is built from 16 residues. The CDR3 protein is CASSPGTSVHQETQYF. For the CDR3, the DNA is TGTGCCAGCAGCCCCGGGACTAGCGTTCACCAAGAGACCCAGTACTTC.

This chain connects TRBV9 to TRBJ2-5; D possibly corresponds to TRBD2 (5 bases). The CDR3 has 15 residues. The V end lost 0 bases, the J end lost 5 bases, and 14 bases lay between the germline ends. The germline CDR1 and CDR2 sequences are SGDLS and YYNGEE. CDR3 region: CASSVASGFWETQYF. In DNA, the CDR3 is TGTGCCAGCAGCGTAGCTTCGGGGTTCTGGGAGACCCAGTACTTC.

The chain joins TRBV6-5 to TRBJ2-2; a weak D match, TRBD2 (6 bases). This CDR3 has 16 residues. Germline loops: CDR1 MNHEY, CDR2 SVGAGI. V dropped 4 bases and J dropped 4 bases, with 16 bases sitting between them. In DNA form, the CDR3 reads TGTGCCAGCAGTTCGGGGACTGCTACCCCCACCGGGGAGCTGTTTTTT. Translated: CASSSGTATPTGELFF.

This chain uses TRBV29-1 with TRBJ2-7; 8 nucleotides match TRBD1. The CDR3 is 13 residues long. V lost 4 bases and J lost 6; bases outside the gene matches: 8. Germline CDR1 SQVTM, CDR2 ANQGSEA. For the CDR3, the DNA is TGCAGCGTTGCCGGGACAGGCGATCCCGAGCAGTACTTC. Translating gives CSVAGTGDPEQYF.